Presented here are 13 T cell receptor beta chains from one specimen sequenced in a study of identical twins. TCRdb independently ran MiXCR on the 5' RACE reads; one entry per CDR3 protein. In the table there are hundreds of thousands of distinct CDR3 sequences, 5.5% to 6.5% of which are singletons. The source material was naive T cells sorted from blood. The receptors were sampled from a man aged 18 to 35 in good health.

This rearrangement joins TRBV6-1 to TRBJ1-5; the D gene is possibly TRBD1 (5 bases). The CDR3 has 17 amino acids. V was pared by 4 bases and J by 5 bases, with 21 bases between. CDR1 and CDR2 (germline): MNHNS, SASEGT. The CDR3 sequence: CASSAAWGRSDHQPQHF. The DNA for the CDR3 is TGTGCCAGCAGTGCGGCGTGGGGCAGGTCGGACCATCAGCCCCAGCATTTT.

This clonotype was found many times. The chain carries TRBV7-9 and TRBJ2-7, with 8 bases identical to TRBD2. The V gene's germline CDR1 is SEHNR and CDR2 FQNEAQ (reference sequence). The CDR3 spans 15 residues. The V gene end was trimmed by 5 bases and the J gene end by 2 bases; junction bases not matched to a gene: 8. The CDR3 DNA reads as TGTGCCAGCAGCCCCGGACTAGCCGAGCCCTACGAGCAGTACGTC. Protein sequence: CASSPGLAEPYEQYV.

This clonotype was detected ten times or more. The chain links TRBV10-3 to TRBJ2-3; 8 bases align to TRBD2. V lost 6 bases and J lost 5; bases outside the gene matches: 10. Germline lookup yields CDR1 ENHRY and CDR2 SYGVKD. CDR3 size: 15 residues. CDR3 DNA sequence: TGTGCCATCAGCGCCCGGGCGGGAGGTCTAGATACGCAGTATTTT. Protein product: CAISARAGGLDTQYF.

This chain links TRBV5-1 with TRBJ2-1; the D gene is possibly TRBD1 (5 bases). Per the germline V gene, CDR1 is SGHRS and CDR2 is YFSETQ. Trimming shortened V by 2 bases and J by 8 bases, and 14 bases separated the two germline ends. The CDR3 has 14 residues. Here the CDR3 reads CASSLRQGGDEQFF. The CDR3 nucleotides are TGCGCCAGCAGCTTAAGGCAGGGCGGAGATGAGCAGTTCTTC.

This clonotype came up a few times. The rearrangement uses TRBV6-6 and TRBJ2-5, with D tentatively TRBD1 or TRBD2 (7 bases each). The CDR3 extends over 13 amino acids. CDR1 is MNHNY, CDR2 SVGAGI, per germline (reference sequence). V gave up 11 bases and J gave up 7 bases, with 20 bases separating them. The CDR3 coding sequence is TGTGCCGGAGGGGGCGGGAGATTAGGGACCCAGTACTTC. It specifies CAGGGGRLGTQYF.

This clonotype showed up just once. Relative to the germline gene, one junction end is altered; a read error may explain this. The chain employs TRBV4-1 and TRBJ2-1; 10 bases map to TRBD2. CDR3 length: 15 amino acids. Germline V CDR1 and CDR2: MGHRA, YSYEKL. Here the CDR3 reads CARSHGLAALNEQFF. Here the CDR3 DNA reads TGCGCCAGAAGCCATGGACTAGCGGCCCTTAATGAGCAGTTCTTC.

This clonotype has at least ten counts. The CDR3 here is CATSPRAGADTQYF. CDR3 sequence (DNA): TGTGCCACCAGCCCCCGTGCGGGAGCAGATACGCAGTATTTT. The chain links TRBV15 to TRBJ2-3, with 7 bases matching TRBD2. The germline CDR1 and CDR2 sequences are LNHNV and YYDKDF (reference sequence). There are 14 residues in the CDR3. Germline trimming cut 5 bases from V and 4 bases from J; bases unmatched to any gene: 6.

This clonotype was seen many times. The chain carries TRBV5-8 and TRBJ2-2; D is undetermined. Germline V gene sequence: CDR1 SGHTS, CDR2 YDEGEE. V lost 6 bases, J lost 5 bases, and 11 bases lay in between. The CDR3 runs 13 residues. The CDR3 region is CASTLPITGELFF. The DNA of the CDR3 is TGTGCCAGCACCTTACCGATAACCGGGGAGCTGTTTTTT.

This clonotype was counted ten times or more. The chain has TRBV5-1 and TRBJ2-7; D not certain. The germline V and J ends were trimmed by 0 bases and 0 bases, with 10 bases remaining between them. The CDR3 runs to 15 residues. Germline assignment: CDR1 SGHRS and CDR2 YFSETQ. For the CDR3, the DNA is TGCGCCAGCAGCTTGGAAGGACCAAGCTCCTACGAGCAGTACGTC. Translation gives CASSLEGPSSYEQYV.

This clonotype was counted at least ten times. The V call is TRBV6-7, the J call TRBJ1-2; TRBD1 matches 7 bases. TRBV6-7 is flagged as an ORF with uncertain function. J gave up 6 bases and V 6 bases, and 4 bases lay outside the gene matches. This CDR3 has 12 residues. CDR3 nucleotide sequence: TGTGCCAGCAGGGGACAGAGCCATGGCTACACCTTC. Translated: CASRGQSHGYTF.

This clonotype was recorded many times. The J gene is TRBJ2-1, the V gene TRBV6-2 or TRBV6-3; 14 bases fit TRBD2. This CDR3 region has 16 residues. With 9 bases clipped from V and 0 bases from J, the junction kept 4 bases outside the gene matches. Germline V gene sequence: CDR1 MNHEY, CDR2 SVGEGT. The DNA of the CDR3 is TGTGCCAGTGGACTAGCGGGAGGCTTCTCCTACAATGAGCAGTTCTTC. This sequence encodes CASGLAGGFSYNEQFF.

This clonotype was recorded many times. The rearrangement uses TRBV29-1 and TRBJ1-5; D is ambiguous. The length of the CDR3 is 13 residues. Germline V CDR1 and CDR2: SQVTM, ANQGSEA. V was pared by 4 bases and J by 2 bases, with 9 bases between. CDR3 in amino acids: CSVVVTGNQPQHF. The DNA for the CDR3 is TGCAGCGTTGTCGTGACCGGCAATCAGCCCCAGCATTTT.

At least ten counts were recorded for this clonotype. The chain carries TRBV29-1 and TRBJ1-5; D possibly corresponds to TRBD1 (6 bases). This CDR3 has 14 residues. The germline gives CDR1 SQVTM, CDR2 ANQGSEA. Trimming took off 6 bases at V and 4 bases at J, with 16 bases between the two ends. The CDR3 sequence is CSVAGGQPNQPQHF. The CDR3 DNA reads TGCAGCGTCGCGGGGGGCCAACCTAATCAGCCCCAGCATTTT. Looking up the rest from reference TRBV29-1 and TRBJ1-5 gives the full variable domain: SAVISQKPSRDICQRGTSLTIQCQVDSQVTMMFWYRQQPGQSLTLIATANQGSEATYESGFVIDKFPISRPNLTFSTLTVSNMSPEDSSIYLCSVAGGQPNQPQHFGDGTRLSIL.